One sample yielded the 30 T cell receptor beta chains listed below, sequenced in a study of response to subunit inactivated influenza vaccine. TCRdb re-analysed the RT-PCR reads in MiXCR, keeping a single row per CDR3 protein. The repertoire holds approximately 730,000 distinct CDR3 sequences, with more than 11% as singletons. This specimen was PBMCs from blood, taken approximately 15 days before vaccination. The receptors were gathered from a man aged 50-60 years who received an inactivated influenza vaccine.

CDR3 protein: CASSSTAGPADTQYF. The DNA for the CDR3 is TGTGCCAGCAGCTCGACAGCAGGCCCCGCAGATACGCAGTATTTT. The V and J genes are TRBV5-6 and TRBJ2-3; a possible D gene is TRBD1 (5 bases). Trimming shortened V by 3 bases and J by 4 bases, and 15 bases separated the two germline ends. This CDR3 spans 15 amino acids. CDR1 and CDR2 (germline): SGHDT, YYEEEE.

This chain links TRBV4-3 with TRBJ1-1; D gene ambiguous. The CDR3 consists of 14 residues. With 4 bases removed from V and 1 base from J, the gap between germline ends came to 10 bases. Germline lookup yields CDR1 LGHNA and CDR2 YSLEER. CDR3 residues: CASSPDWGNTEAFF. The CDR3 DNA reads TGCGCCAGCAGCCCAGACTGGGGGAACACTGAAGCTTTCTTT.

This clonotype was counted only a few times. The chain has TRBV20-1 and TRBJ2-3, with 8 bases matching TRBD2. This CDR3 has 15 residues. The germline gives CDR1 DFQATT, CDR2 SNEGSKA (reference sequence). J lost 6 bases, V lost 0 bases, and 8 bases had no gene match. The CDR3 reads CSARELAAPTDTQYF. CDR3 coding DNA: TGCAGTGCTAGAGAACTAGCGGCCCCCACGGATACGCAGTATTTT.

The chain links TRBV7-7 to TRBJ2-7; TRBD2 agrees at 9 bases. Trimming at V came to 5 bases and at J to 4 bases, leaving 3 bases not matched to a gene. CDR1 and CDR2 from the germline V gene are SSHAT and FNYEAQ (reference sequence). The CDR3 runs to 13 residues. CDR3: CASSRGRGYEQYF. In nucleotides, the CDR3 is TGTGCCAGCAGCCGCGGGAGGGGGTACGAGCAGTACTTC. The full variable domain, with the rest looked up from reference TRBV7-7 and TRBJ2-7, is GAGVSQSPRYKVTKRGQDVTLRCDPISSHATLYWYQQALGQGPEFLTYFNYEAQPDKSGLPSDRFSAERPEGSISTLTIQRTEQRDSAMYRCASSRGRGYEQYFGPGTRLTVT.

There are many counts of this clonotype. As DNA, the CDR3 is TGTGCCAGCAGCGTAGATTTCGGGACTAGCGGGGTGACAAGCACAGATACGCAGTATTTT. This encodes CASSVDFGTSGVTSTDTQYF. The chain combines TRBV9 with TRBJ2-3; 13 bases fit TRBD2. CDR1 is SGDLS, CDR2 YYNGEE, per germline. V trimming: 0 bases; J trimming: 0 bases; junction bases outside the gene matches: 10. This CDR3 spans 20 amino acids.

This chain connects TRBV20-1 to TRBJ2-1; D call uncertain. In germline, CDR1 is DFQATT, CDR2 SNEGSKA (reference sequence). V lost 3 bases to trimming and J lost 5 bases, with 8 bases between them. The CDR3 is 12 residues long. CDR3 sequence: CSASRPHNEQFF. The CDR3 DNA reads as TGCAGTGCTAGTCGGCCCCACAATGAGCAGTTCTTC.

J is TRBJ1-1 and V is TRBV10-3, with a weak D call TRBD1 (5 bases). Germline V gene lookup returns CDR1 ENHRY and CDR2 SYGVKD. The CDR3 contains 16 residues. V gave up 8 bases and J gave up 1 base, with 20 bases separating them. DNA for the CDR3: TGTGCCATCCGAAGGACAATTCAGGGCCGGAACACTGAAGCTTTCTTT. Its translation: CAIRRTIQGRNTEAFF.

Here the CDR3 DNA reads TGTGCCAGCAGCTATACAGGGACCTATGGCTACACCTTC. It yields the protein CASSYTGTYGYTF. This sequence joins TRBV6-5 and TRBJ1-2; tentatively, D is TRBD1 (6 bases). Trimming stripped 6 bases from V and 4 bases from J, with 12 bases between. CDR1 and CDR2 from the germline V gene are MNHEY and SVGAGI. The CDR3 contains 13 residues.

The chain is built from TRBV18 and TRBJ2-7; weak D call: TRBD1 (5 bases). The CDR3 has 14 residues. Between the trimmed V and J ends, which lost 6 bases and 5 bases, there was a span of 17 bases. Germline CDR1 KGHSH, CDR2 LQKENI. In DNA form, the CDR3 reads TGTGCCAGCTCGGCAGGGTATGGTCCAGACGAGCAGTACTTC. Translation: CASSAGYGPDEQYF.

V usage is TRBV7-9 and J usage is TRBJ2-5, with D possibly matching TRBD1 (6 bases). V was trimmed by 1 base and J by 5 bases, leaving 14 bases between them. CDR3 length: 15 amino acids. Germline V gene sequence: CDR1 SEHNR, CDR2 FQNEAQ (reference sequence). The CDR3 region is CASSLEGRGAETQYF. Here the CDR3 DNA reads TGTGCCAGCAGCTTAGAAGGCAGGGGCGCGGAGACCCAGTACTTC.

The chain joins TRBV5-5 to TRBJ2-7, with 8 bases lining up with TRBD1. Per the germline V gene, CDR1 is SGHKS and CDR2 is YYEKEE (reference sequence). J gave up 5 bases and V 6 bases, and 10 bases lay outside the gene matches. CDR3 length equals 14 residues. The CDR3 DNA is TGTGCCAGCAAGGACAGGGTCTTTAATGACGAGCAGTACTTC. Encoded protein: CASKDRVFNDEQYF.

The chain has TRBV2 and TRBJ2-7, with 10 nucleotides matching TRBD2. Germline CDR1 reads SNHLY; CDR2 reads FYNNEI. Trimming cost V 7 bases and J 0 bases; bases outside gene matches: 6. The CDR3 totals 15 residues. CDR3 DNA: TGTGCCAGCAACGACCCTAGCGGGAGCTCCTACGAGCAGTACTTC. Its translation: CASNDPSGSSYEQYF.

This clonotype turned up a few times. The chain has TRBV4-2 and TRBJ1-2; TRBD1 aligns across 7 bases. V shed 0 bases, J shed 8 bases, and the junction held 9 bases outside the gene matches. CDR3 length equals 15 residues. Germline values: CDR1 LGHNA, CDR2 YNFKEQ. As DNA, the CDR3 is TGTGCCAGCAGCCAAGATCTAGACAGGGCGGTCGGCTACACCTTC. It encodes CASSQDLDRAVGYTF.

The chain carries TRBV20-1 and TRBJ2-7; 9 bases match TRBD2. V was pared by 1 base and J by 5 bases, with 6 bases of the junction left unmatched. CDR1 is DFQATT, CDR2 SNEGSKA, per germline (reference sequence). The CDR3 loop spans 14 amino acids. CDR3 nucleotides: TGCAGTGCTAGAGTAATAGCGGGAGCCGACGAGCAGTACTTC. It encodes CSARVIAGADEQYF.

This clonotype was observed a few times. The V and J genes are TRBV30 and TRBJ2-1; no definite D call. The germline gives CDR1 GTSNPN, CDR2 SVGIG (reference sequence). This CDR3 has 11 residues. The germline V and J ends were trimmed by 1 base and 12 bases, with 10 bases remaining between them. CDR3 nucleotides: TGTGCCTGGAGTGAATACTCGACGCAGTTCTTC. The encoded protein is CAWSEYSTQFF.

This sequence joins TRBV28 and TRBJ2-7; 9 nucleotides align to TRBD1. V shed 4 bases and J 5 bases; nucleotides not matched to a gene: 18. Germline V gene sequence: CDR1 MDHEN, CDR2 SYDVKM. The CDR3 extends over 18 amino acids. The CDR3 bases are TGTGCCAGCAGTTCCGAGGAGAGGGGGACAGGGAGGAGCCACGAGCAGTACTTC. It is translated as CASSSEERGTGRSHEQYF. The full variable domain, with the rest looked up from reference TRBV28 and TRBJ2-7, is DVKVTQSSRYLVKRTGEKVFLECVQDMDHENMFWYRQDPGLGLRLIYFSYDVKMKEKGDIPEGYSVSREKKERFSLILESASTNQTSMYLCASSSEERGTGRSHEQYFGPGTRLTVT.

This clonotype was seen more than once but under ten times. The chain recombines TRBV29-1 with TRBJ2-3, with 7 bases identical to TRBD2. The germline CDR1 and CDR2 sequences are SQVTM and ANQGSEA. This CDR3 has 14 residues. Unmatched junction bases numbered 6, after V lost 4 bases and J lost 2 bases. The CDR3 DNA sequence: TGCAGCGTTGGTGGTAGCGGGTACACAGATACGCAGTATTTT. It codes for CSVGGSGYTDTQYF.

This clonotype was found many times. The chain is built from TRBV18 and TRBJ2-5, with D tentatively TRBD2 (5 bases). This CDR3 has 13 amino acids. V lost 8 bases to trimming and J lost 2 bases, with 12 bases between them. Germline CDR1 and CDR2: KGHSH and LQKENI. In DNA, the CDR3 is TGTGCCAGCAGCCCCAGAGGGCAAGAGACCCAGTACTTC. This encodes CASSPRGQETQYF.

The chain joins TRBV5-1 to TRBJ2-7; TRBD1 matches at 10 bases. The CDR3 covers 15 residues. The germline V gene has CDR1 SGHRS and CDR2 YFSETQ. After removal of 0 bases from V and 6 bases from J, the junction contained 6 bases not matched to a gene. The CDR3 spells CASSLERGQGREQYF. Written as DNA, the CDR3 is TGCGCCAGCAGCTTGGAGAGGGGACAGGGGCGCGAGCAGTACTTC.

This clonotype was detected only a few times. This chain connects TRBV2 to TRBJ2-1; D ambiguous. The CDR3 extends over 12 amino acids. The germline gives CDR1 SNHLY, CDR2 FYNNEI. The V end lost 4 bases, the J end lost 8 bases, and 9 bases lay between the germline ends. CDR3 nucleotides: TGTGCCAGCAGTGCGAGCAGATATGAGCAGTTCTTC. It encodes CASSASRYEQFF.

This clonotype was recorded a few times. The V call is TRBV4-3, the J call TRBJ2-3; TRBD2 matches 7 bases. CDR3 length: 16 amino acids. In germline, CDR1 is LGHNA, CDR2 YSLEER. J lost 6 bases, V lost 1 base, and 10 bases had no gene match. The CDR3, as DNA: TGCGCCAGCAGCCAAGGGACGGGGGGTATATGGGATACGCAGTATTTT. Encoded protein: CASSQGTGGIWDTQYF.

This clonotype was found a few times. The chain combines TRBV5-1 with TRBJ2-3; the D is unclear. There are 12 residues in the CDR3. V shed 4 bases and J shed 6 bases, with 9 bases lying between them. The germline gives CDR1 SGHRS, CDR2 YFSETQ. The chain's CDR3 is CASSASLDTQYF. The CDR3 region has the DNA TGCGCCAGCAGCGCGTCACTCGATACGCAGTATTTT.

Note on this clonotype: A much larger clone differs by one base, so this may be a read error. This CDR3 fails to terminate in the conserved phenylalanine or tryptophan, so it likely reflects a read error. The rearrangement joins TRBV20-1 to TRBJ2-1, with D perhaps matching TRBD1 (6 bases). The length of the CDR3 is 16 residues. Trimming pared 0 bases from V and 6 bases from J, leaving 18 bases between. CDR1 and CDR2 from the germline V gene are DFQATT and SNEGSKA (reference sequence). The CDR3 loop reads CSARDPRGHLGNEQFL. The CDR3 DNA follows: TGCAGTGCTAGAGATCCCAGGGGACACCTTGGCAATGAGCAGTTCTTA.

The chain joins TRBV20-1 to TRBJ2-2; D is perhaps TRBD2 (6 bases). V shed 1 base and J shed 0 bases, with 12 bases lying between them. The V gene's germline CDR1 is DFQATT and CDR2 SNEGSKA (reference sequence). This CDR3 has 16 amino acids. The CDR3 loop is CSARVGGRANTGELFF. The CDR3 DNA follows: TGCAGTGCTAGAGTGGGGGGACGAGCGAACACCGGGGAGCTGTTTTTT.

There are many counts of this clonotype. The CDR3 sequence: CASSLGPLWGGTYEQYF. As DNA, the CDR3 is TGCGCCAGCAGCTTGGGGCCCCTCTGGGGCGGAACCTACGAGCAGTACTTC. V usage is TRBV5-1 and J usage is TRBJ2-7; D is perhaps TRBD1 (5 bases). The CDR3 is made up of 17 amino acids. Trimming took off 0 bases at V and 2 bases at J, with 18 bases between the two ends. The germline CDR1 and CDR2 sequences are SGHRS and YFSETQ.

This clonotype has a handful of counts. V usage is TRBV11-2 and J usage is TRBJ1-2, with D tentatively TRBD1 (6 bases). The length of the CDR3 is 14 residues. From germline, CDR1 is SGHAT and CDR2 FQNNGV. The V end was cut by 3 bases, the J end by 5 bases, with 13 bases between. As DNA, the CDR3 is TGTGCCAGCAGCTTTTCCGAGGGGGGGTATGGCTACACCTTC. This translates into CASSFSEGGYGYTF.

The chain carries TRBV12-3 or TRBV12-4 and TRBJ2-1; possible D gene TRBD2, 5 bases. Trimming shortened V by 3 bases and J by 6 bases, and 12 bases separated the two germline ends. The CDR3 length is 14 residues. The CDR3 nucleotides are TGTGCCAGCAGTTTCGAGGGCCGGGGCAATGAGCAGTTCTTC. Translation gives CASSFEGRGNEQFF.

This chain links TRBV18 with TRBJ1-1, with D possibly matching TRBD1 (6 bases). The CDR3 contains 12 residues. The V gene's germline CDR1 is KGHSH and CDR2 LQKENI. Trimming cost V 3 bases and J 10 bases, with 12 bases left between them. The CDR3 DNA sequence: TGTGCCAGCTCACCCAACAGGGACACAGCTTTCTTT. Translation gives CASSPNRDTAFF.

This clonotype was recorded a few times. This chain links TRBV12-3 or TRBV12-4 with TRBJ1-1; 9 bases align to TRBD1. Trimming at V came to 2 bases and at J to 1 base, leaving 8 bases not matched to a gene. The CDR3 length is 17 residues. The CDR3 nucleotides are TGTGCCAGCAGTTTAATTCTAACAGGGGGCGCGAACACTGAAGCTTTCTTT. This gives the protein CASSLILTGGANTEAFF.

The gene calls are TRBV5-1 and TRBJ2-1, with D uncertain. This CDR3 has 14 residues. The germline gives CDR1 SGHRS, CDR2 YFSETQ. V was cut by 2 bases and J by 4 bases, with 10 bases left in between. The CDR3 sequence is CASSFQDFYNEQFF. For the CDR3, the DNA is TGCGCCAGCAGCTTCCAGGATTTTTACAATGAGCAGTTCTTC. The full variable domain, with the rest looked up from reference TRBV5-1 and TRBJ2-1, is KAGVTQTPRYLIKTRGQQVTLSCSPISGHRSVSWYQQTPGQGLQFLFEYFSETQRNKGNFPGRFSGRQFSNSRSEMNVSTLELGDSALYLCASSFQDFYNEQFFGPGTRLTVL.